This is a list of T cell receptor beta chains from one sample in a study of naive and memory T cell subsets. TCRdb redid the calling of the UMI-ligation and nested PCR reads with MiXCR, one entry per CDR3 protein. The sample consists of 120,000 to 150,000 distinct CDR3 sequences, approximately 20% of them appearing once. Sample: naive CD8+ T cells from blood. The source of these receptors is a human donor in good health. CDR3s leave out the opening cysteine and the closing phenylalanine or tryptophan. Each record gives: V gene, J gene, CDR3 protein.

>TRBV9|TRBJ2-1
ASSVDLGNNEQF
>TRBV7-9|TRBJ2-1
ASSLTTTTNEQF
>TRBV29-1|TRBJ1-2
SVDPGQRNYGYT
>TRBV29-1|TRBJ2-1
SVVSGVNEQF
>TRBV5-1|TRBJ2-7
ASSLTVGQGVYEQY
>TRBV7-9|TRBJ2-7
ASSWASGTGYEQY
>TRBV12-3/TRBV12-4|TRBJ2-7
ARGRDSNYYEQY
>TRBV15|TRBJ2-3
ATSGRQQFPDTQY
>TRBV27|TRBJ2-3
ASSPLQGGTDTQY
>TRBV12-3/TRBV12-4|TRBJ1-1
ASSPTGYTEAF
>TRBV12-3/TRBV12-4|TRBJ2-1
ASSLRLLGHEQF
>TRBV7-6|TRBJ2-5
ASSLARRQETQY
>TRBV28|TRBJ2-7
ASSLTGLADKY
>TRBV6-5|TRBJ1-5
ASSYGTGTRPQH
>TRBV28|TRBJ2-5
ASSSPSVRGVETQY
>TRBV7-9|TRBJ1-2
ASSRTGDPYGYT
>TRBV5-1|TRBJ1-2
ASSLYEGAGDGYT
>TRBV1|TRBJ1-4
TSSPNARQGGAEKLF
>TRBV18|TRBJ2-7
ASSPPSRPGYEQY
>TRBV5-5|TRBJ2-1
ASSFSLEQF
>TRBV4-1|TRBJ1-4
ASSQLALTAEKLF
>TRBV4-1|TRBJ2-3
ASSQDGLQGEYDTDTQY
>TRBV28|TRBJ1-1
ASTLGVNTEAF
>TRBV19|TRBJ1-4
ASKGVANEKLF
>TRBV29-1|TRBJ2-1
SVEGDSLNNEQF
>TRBV6-1|TRBJ2-5
ASRPTGVAPQETQY
>TRBV29-1|TRBJ1-1
SVVGDTEGTEAF
>TRBV28|TRBJ2-5
ASSFETSLSSETQY
>TRBV12-3/TRBV12-4|TRBJ1-4
ASSLALGQGRDEKLF
>TRBV6-1|TRBJ2-1
ASSDPGAVNEQF
>TRBV28|TRBJ2-7
ASSLWGVVTYEQY
>TRBV27|TRBJ1-2
ASSQNREAYGYT
>TRBV6-5|TRBJ2-7
ASSIAGQPVFEQY
>TRBV7-9|TRBJ2-3
ASSLPDRESTDTQY
>TRBV7-2|TRBJ2-7
ASSVTYEQY
>TRBV7-8|TRBJ2-1
ASSYVGWTEGNEQF
>TRBV3-1|TRBJ2-3
ASSQIPAGVSTDTQY
>TRBV6-5|TRBJ1-1
ASSYDRPGPEAF
>TRBV15|TRBJ1-5
ATSRDKGRNQPQH
>TRBV7-6|TRBJ2-5
ASSLGQRERETQY
>TRBV30|TRBJ2-4
AWTTGRGISKNIQY
>TRBV12-5|TRBJ2-5
ASGGLEETQY
>TRBV12-3/TRBV12-4|TRBJ2-7
ASRYQGDEQY
>TRBV12-3/TRBV12-4|TRBJ2-3
ASSLGDGGATDTQY
>TRBV28|TRBJ2-7
ASSLSSGDYEQY
>TRBV9|TRBJ2-7
ASSVGGRANEQY
>TRBV29-1|TRBJ2-7
SVEFGTVSYEQY
>TRBV21-1|TRBJ2-1
ASSGGGWSSGSRNEQF
>TRBV7-9|TRBJ2-7
ASSLDAGTYEQY
>TRBV27|TRBJ2-7
ASSYLSSYEQY
>TRBV29-1|TRBJ1-5
SVEFDGNQPQH
>TRBV28|TRBJ1-5
ASVFSRGDQPQH
>TRBV28|TRBJ1-1
ASTLHTNTEAF
>TRBV6-5|TRBJ1-4
ASSYGINEKLF
>TRBV5-1|TRBJ2-5
ASSSGTSGEETQY
>TRBV7-3|TRBJ2-3
ASSLSHVLTDTQY
>TRBV5-1|TRBJ1-2
ASSSPGRKGDGYT
>TRBV3-1|TRBJ2-1
ASSQASSGGRGNEQF
>TRBV7-6|TRBJ2-1
ASSRRLAELYNEQF